This T cell receptor beta chain was obtained from a study of blood T cell repertoires in COVID-19. Study details: The origin of the acute and convalescent COVID-19 samples was the United States, Italy and Spain. PBMCs, B-cell-depleted T cells, or T cells were the source of the cDNA or gDNA that made up the material.

CDR1 and CDR2 (germline): MNHEY, SVGEGT. The ends were cut back, 4 bases at V and 7 bases at J, with 13 bases in the middle. The CDR3 covers 13 residues. Assay used: immunoSEQ multiplex PCR; TCRdb lists only in-frame clones, some missing. The sample lists a few hundred thousand clones, about 83% seen once, with about 1.3% in the top ten. Followed over time, Seattle patients had been enrolled while infection was active. This chain links TRBV6-2 or TRBV6-3 with TRBJ2-5; D possibly corresponds to TRBD1 (6 bases). This clonotype was obtained from a woman between 25 and 40 years old with COVID-19, enrolled during active disease. Sample: peripheral blood. The CDR3 nucleotides are TGTGCCAGCAGTTGGTCAGGGGACGGGACCCAGTACTTC. This translates into CASSWSGDGTQYF.